The rows below give T cell receptor beta chains drawn from one sample of a study of T cells in Graves' hyperthyroidism and ophthalmopathy. MiXCR was run by TCRdb on the multiplex PCR reads, yielding one entry per CDR3 protein. The sample records over 300,000 distinct CDR3 sequences, around 14% being singletons. Sequenced input: blood. These TCRs come from a woman in her sixties with Graves' hyperthyroidism. Both conserved end residues are part of each CDR3. A D gene is named only where the DNA matches it firmly. Clone size appears in some rows only: once, few, many, or a class for an expanded clone.

v_call	clone_size	d_call	j_call	cdr3_nt	cdr3_aa
TRBV7-2	NA	NA	TRBJ1-2	TGTGCCAGCAGCCCCAACTGGGGGCTGGCTAGGGGCTACACCTTC	CASSPNWGLARGYTF
TRBV7-3	many	NA	TRBJ1-6	TGTGCCAGCAGCACGGCCCGGAATTCACCCCTCCACTTT	CASSTARNSPLHF
TRBV20-1	many	TRBD2	TRBJ2-5	TGCAGTGTCATATCCGGACTAGCGGGGGAACAAGAGACCCAGTACTTC	CSVISGLAGEQETQYF
TRBV5-1	NA	NA	TRBJ2-7	TGCGCCAGCAGCCGGATGGACGGATTAGTATACGAGCAGTACTTC	CASSRMDGLVYEQYF
TRBV29-1	many	TRBD1	TRBJ2-3	TGCAGCGTTTCCGGAAGGGACAGGGGCGGCACAGATACGCAGTATTTT	CSVSGRDRGGTDTQYF
TRBV6-5	few	TRBD2	TRBJ2-1	TGTGCCAGTTCTGCGGGACAGTCGGGACTAGCGGGACTTTACAATGAGCAGTTCTTC	CASSAGQSGLAGLYNEQFF
TRBV29-1	many	TRBD2	TRBJ2-5	TGCAGCGTTGCCCTAGCGGGATATTTCCAGGAGACCCAGTACTTC	CSVALAGYFQETQYF
TRBV27	few	TRBD1	TRBJ2-2	TGTGCCAGCAGCCGGGGACAGGGGACTGCGAACACCGGGGAGCTGTTTTTT	CASSRGQGTANTGELFF
TRBV11-2	many	TRBD1	TRBJ2-1	TGTGCCAGCAGCTGGCGGGACAGGGACAATGAGCAGTTCTTC	CASSWRDRDNEQFF
TRBV12-3/TRBV12-4	many	TRBD1	TRBJ2-1	TGTGCCAGCAGATGGAAAGGACAGGGTACAGACAATGAGCAGTTCTTC	CASRWKGQGTDNEQFF
TRBV6-1	NA	NA	TRBJ2-3	TGTGCCAGCCGGGACCGCCGCATGTATTTT	CASRDRRMYF
TRBV5-1	many	NA	TRBJ2-5	TGCGCCAGCAGCTTCCAGGGAGAACAAGAGACCCAGTACTTC	CASSFQGEQETQYF
TRBV10-3	NA	TRBD1	TRBJ2-2	TGTGCCATCCTCCGAGGGGGCAGCTCCGGGGAGCTGTTTTTT	CAILRGGSSGELFF
TRBV7-9	few	TRBD1	TRBJ1-2	TGTGCCAGCAGCTTATCTCAGGGGGTTCTCTATGGCTACACCTTC	CASSLSQGVLYGYTF
TRBV9	many	TRBD2	TRBJ2-1	TGTGCCAGCAGCGTAGGGGCTAGCGGGAACAATGAGCAGTTCTTC	CASSVGASGNNEQFF
TRBV4-1	few	TRBD2	TRBJ2-5	TGCGCCAGCAGTCTAGCGGGAGGCCTCCAAGAGACCCAGTACTTC	CASSLAGGLQETQYF
TRBV20-1	many	TRBD2	TRBJ2-5	TGCAGTGCTACCCTCATAGCGGGAGCCCAAGAGACCCAGTACTTC	CSATLIAGAQETQYF
TRBV25-1	NA	NA	TRBJ1-6	TGTGCCAGCAGTGAAGTCACAGCTAATTCACCCCTCCACTTT	CASSEVTANSPLHF
TRBV12-3/TRBV12-4	many	NA	TRBJ1-2	TGTGCCAGCACCTTGTCTGGTCCCCCTCGGGGCTACACCTTC	CASTLSGPPRGYTF
TRBV12-3/TRBV12-4	many	NA	TRBJ2-4	TGTGCCAGCAGTTTACCAAGGACCAAAAACATTCAGTACTTC	CASSLPRTKNIQYF
TRBV29-1	few	NA	TRBJ2-4	TGCAGCGTTATATGGATTAGTGAGGTCAAAAACATTCAGTACTTC	CSVIWISEVKNIQYF
TRBV5-8	many	NA	TRBJ1-4	TGTGCCAGCAGCTACGCAGCGGAGGTATCGGGAAAACTGTTTTTT	CASSYAAEVSGKLFF
TRBV20-1	many	TRBD2	TRBJ2-7	TGCAGTGCTAGAGAAGCGGGACCCTTGGGCGAGCAGTACTTC	CSAREAGPLGEQYF
TRBV7-9	NA	TRBD2	TRBJ2-1	TGTGCCAGCAGCTTAGTGGCCCGACCTAGCGGACGTTACAATGAGCAGTTCTTC	CASSLVARPSGRYNEQFF
TRBV4-1	NA	NA	TRBJ1-1	TGCGCCAGCAGCCACCAGACAGGAATCTTCGGTAGGGCTTTCTTT	CASSHQTGIFGRAFF
TRBV11-2	NA	TRBD2	TRBJ2-1	TGTGCCAGCAGCTGGAGCTGGACTAGCGAGCAGTTCTTC	CASSWSWTSEQFF
TRBV6-2/TRBV6-3	NA	NA	TRBJ2-2	TGTGCCAGCAGTTACTCTAGCCCCCGGTTTAGGACCGGGGAGCTGTTTTTT	CASSYSSPRFRTGELFF
TRBV4-1	few	NA	TRBJ1-2	TGCGCCAGCAGCCAAGAGGGACACCTGAACTATGGCTACACCTTC	CASSQEGHLNYGYTF
TRBV4-1	NA	TRBD2	TRBJ2-1	TGCGCCAGCAGCCAAGAATGGAGGGCTAGCGGGACACACAATGAGCAGTTCTTC	CASSQEWRASGTHNEQFF
TRBV6-1	NA	NA	TRBJ1-6	TGTGCCAGCGACGGCAATTCACCCCTCCACTTT	CASDGNSPLHF
TRBV7-9	many	NA	TRBJ1-3	TGTGCCAGCAGCCAGGACGCCGCCCTACCAGGATATTTT	CASSQDAALPGYF
TRBV20-1	many	NA	TRBJ1-4	TGCAGTGCTAGAGATCCAGGGGAGGAAAAACTGTTTTTT	CSARDPGEEKLFF
TRBV6-6	many	NA	TRBJ1-2	TGTGCCAGCAGTTACCAAACAGGGCTCTATGGCTACACCTTC	CASSYQTGLYGYTF
TRBV7-2	many	NA	TRBJ2-3	TGTGCCAGCAGCTTTCAGGGCAGCACTAGCACAGATACGCAGTATTTT	CASSFQGSTSTDTQYF
TRBV3-1	many	TRBD2	TRBJ2-3	TGTGCCAGCAGAAAGTCCCCTCTTTCTAGCGGGAGGCGCGCAGATACGCAGTATTTT	CASRKSPLSSGRRADTQYF
TRBV6-4	NA	NA	TRBJ1-1	TGTGCCAGCAGAAAGACAGTGTTGGGCACTGAAGCTTTCTTT	CASRKTVLGTEAFF
TRBV7-6	NA	NA	TRBJ2-5	TGTGCCAGCAGCTTAGAACCTCCAGAGACCCAGTACTTC	CASSLEPPETQYF
TRBV24-1	many	NA	TRBJ2-3	TGTGCCACCAGTCACCGGACGACAGATACGCAGTATTTT	CATSHRTTDTQYF
TRBV6-1	many	TRBD1	TRBJ1-2	TGTGCCAGCAGTAAGACAGGGGCGGAAGGCTACACCTTC	CASSKTGAEGYTF
TRBV30	many	TRBD1	TRBJ1-2	TGTGCCTGGTCCTTAGGACCGGGACAGGGGATGGGTGGCTACACCTTC	CAWSLGPGQGMGGYTF
TRBV20-1	few	TRBD1	TRBJ2-3	TGCAGTGCTGTCCGGGACAGGGGCTCAGATACGCAGTATTTT	CSAVRDRGSDTQYF
TRBV10-3	NA	NA	TRBJ1-4	TGTGCCATCTGTGGTCGGCCTAATGAAAAACTGTTTTTT	CAICGRPNEKLFF
TRBV2	few	NA	TRBJ1-2	TGTGCCAGCAGTGGGGATCGGGGAGGCGGCTACACCTTC	CASSGDRGGGYTF
TRBV29-1	many	NA	TRBJ1-1	TGCAGCGTTGAAGTTTCACTGAACACTGAAGCTTTCTTT	CSVEVSLNTEAFF
TRBV6-5	NA	NA	TRBJ1-1	TGTGCCAGCAGTTACTCACGGGGGTGGGGCACTGAAGCTTTCTTT	CASSYSRGWGTEAFF
TRBV10-3	many	TRBD2	TRBJ2-7	TGTGCCATCAGTGAGTCAGCTAGCGGGGCTTCCTACGAGCAGTACTTC	CAISESASGASYEQYF
TRBV5-1	few	TRBD1	TRBJ2-7	TGCGCCAGCTGGAGACAGGGGGACTACGAGCAGTACTTC	CASWRQGDYEQYF
TRBV12-5	many	NA	TRBJ2-7	TGTGCTAGTGGTGGAGGGCGGTACGAGCAGTACTTC	CASGGGRYEQYF
TRBV2	many	NA	TRBJ1-2	TGTGCCAGCAGTGAAGGGCCAGCTAACTATGGCTACACCTTC	CASSEGPANYGYTF
TRBV5-4	NA	TRBD2	TRBJ2-7	TGTGCCAGCAGCCCGGGACTAGTGGGATTCTACGAGCAGTACTTC	CASSPGLVGFYEQYF
TRBV30	many	NA	TRBJ2-5	TGTGCCTGGAGTGTGGGGAGGAAGGGAGAGACCCAGTACTTC	CAWSVGRKGETQYF
TRBV28	many	NA	TRBJ1-2	TGTGCCAGCAGTTTCAATGGCTACACCTTC	CASSFNGYTF
TRBV12-3/TRBV12-4	NA	TRBD1	TRBJ1-2	TGTGCCAGCAGTTTAGGAGGGGGCAAGGGCTACACCTTC	CASSLGGGKGYTF
TRBV3-1	NA	NA	TRBJ2-2	TGTGCCAGCAGTCACAGGGATGGGAACACCGGGGAGCTGTTTTTT	CASSHRDGNTGELFF
TRBV7-8	NA	TRBD2	TRBJ2-3	TGTGCCAGCAGCCAGGGACTAGCGAGCGGCACAGATACGCAGTATTTT	CASSQGLASGTDTQYF
TRBV28	few	TRBD1	TRBJ1-5	TGTGCCAGCAGCCCTACCGGGACAGGGGTCAATCAGCCCCAGCATTTT	CASSPTGTGVNQPQHF
TRBV6-1	few	TRBD2	TRBJ2-3	TGTGCCAGCAGCCCCCACCCGGGACTAGCGGGATGGGCTAGCACAGATACGCAGTATTTT	CASSPHPGLAGWASTDTQYF
TRBV7-6	many	NA	TRBJ1-5	TGTGCCAGCAGCCCCAGCCCGAGCCAACACAATCAGCCCCAGCATTTT	CASSPSPSQHNQPQHF
TRBV6-6	NA	TRBD1	TRBJ2-3	TGTGCCAGCAGTTACTCGGACAGGTCCACAGATACGCAGTATTTT	CASSYSDRSTDTQYF